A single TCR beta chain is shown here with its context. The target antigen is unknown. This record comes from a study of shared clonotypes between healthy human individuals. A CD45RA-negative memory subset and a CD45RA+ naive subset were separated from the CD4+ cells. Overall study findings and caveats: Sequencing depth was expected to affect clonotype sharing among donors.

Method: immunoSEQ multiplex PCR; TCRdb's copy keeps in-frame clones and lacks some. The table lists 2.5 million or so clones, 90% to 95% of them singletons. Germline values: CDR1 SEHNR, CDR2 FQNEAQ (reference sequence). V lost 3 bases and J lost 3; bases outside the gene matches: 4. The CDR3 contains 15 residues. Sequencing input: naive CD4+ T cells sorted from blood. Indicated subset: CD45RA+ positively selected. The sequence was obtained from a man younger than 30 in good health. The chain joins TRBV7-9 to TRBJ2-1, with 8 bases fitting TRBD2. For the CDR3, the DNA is TGTGCCAGCAGCTTCCTAGCGGGTAACTACAATGAGCAGTTCTTC. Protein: CASSFLAGNYNEQFF.